This passage covers 29 T cell receptor beta chains from one sample sequenced in a study of cytomegalovirus exposure and HLA in healthy donors. The PCR had 60 Vbeta and 13 Jbeta primers. Some clones are missing from TCRdb's copy, which holds only in-frame ones; the method was immunoSEQ multiplex PCR. This table holds about 55,000 clones, about three quarters found once. Sequenced material: PBMCs. These receptors were taken from a female donor in good health and CMV-seronegative.

The gene calls are TRBV19 and TRBJ1-1, with TRBD1 identical over 9 bases. V lost 6 bases, J lost 4 bases, and 9 bases stayed unmatched. The CDR3 is 15 amino acids. Germline V CDR1 and CDR2: LNHDA, SQIVND (reference sequence). The DNA of the CDR3 is TGTGCCAGTAGCACCGGGACAGGGAGGGGCACTGAAGCTTTCTTT. It specifies CASSTGTGRGTEAFF. Variable domain in full (rest from reference TRBV19 and TRBJ1-1): DGGITQSPKYLFRKEGQNVTLSCEQNLNHDAMYWYRQDPGQGLRLIYYSQIVNDFQKGDIAEGYSVSREKKESFPLTVTSAQKNPTAFYLCASSTGTGRGTEAFFGQGTRLTVV.

The V and J genes are TRBV7-9 and TRBJ1-1; 7 positions match TRBD1. The J segment lost 4 bases and the V segment lost 7 bases, leaving 3 bases of the junction unmatched. This CDR3 has 12 amino acids. From germline, CDR1 is SEHNR and CDR2 FQNEAQ (reference sequence). CDR3 in DNA: TGTGCCAGCAAGCACAGGGGCACTGAAGCTTTCTTT. As protein: CASKHRGTEAFF.

This clone occurred a few times. The chain is built from TRBV29-1 and TRBJ1-2; maybe TRBD1 (5 bases). The V gene lost 0 bases and the J gene lost 4 bases, with 12 bases spanning the gap. Germline V gives CDR1 SQVTM, CDR2 ANQGSEA. CDR3 length: 14 amino acids. The CDR3 DNA follows: TGCAGCGTTGAAGATCGGGGGGAGACCTATGGCTACACCTTC. Its protein product is CSVEDRGETYGYTF.

This clone was seen more than once but under ten times. The chain couples TRBV6-5 to TRBJ1-1, with TRBD1 as a possible D gene (6 bases). Deletions cut 4 bases from V and 5 bases from J, with 14 bases between. CDR1 is MNHEY, CDR2 SVGAGI, per germline. The CDR3 loop spans 14 amino acids. The CDR3 nucleotides read TGTGCCAGCAGTTCGACCAGGGGAGGGACTGAAGCTTTCTTT. Amino acid sequence: CASSSTRGGTEAFF.

V gene TRBV7-8 combines with J gene TRBJ1-1; 7 bases agree with TRBD1. This CDR3 region has 14 residues. Germline V gene data show CDR1 as SGHVS and CDR2 as FQNEAQ. Trimming cost V 4 bases and J 6 bases; bases outside gene matches: 8. The CDR3 is CASSSTQGYPEAFF. The CDR3 DNA reads TGTGCCAGCAGCTCGACACAGGGGTACCCTGAAGCTTTCTTT.

The V gene is TRBV2, the J gene TRBJ1-2; 10 nucleotides agree with TRBD1. From germline, CDR1 is SNHLY and CDR2 FYNNEI. This CDR3 has 16 amino acids. V shed 7 bases, J shed 3 bases, and the junction held 11 bases outside the gene matches. CDR3 in DNA: TGTGCCAGCACAAGCGGGGACAGGGGCAGTCACTATGGCTACACCTTC. It specifies CASTSGDRGSHYGYTF.

The chain has TRBV7-9 and TRBJ1-1; D is possibly TRBD1 (5 bases). CDR1 is SEHNR and CDR2 is FQNEAQ in the germline V gene (reference sequence). This CDR3 has 18 amino acids. The V end lost 3 bases, the J end lost 1 base, and 21 bases lay between the germline ends. CDR3 protein: CASSFVVNRLNPNTEAFF. CDR3 in DNA: TGTGCCAGCAGCTTCGTCGTGAACAGGCTTAATCCGAACACTGAAGCTTTCTTT.

V gene TRBV7-2 combines with J gene TRBJ1-1, with TRBD1 matching 7 bases. V trimming: 2 bases; J trimming: 1 base; junction bases outside the gene matches: 1. CDR1 SGHTA and CDR2 FQGNSA come from the germline V gene. CDR3 length: 14 amino acids. CDR3 sequence: CASSLWDRNTEAFF. CDR3 sequence (DNA): TGTGCCAGCAGCTTATGGGACAGGAACACTGAAGCTTTCTTT. Using reference TRBV7-2 and TRBJ1-1 for the parts outside the CDR3, the full variable domain is GAGVSQSPSNKVTEKGKDVELRCDPISGHTALYWYRQSLGQGLEFLIYFQGNSAPDKSGLPSDRFSAERTGGSVSTLTIQRTQQEDSAVYLCASSLWDRNTEAFFGQGTRLTVV.

As for this clone: One end of the junction does not line up with germline, which may come from a read error. The chain couples TRBV5-3 to TRBJ1-6; possible D gene TRBD1, 5 bases. TRBV5-3 is classed as an ORF, of uncertain function. This CDR3 has 9 amino acids. CDR3 protein: CARKRDVYF. In DNA form, the CDR3 reads TGTGCCAGAAAGCGGGACGTATACTTT.

This clone has only a few counts. This chain links TRBV19 with TRBJ1-2; 8 bases match TRBD1. The trim removed 6 bases at V and 4 bases at J, leaving 7 bases unmatched. There are 14 residues in the CDR3. CDR1 and CDR2 from the germline V gene are LNHDA and SQIVND (reference sequence). CDR3 coding DNA: TGTGCCAGTAGGACGGGTCAGGGGGCCTATGGCTACACCTTC. Translating it yields CASRTGQGAYGYTF.

J is TRBJ2-5 and V is TRBV28; TRBD1 agrees at 8 bases. The DNA end is a closer match to TRBJ2-7, so the J assignment may be wrong. The CDR3 spans 15 residues. Germline CDR1 MDHEN, CDR2 SYDVKM. The CDR3 DNA reads as TGTGCCAGCAGCCCAGGGGGCGGAGTCCCCTACGAGCAGTACTTC. Translated: CASSPGGGVPYEQYF.

The V gene is TRBV29-1, the J gene TRBJ2-5; maybe TRBD2 (6 bases). CDR1 is SQVTM, CDR2 ANQGSEA, per germline. Between the trimmed V and J ends, which lost 7 bases and 5 bases, there was a span of 17 bases. The CDR3 is made up of 13 amino acids. CDR3 loop: CSARDSLGETQYF. The CDR3 DNA reads as TGCAGCGCTCGGGACTCACTCGGGGAGACCCAGTACTTC.

This chain uses TRBV7-6 with TRBJ1-6, with 9 bases matching TRBD1. The CDR3 has 13 amino acids. V trimming: 4 bases; J trimming: 9 bases; junction bases outside the gene matches: 1. Germline-derived CDR1 and CDR2 are SGHVS and FNYEAQ. CDR3 protein: CASSSGQGSPLHF. CDR3 coding DNA: TGTGCCAGCAGCTCGGGACAGGGTTCACCCCTCCACTTT.

The rearrangement links TRBV7-2 to TRBJ1-2, with 7 bases that match TRBD1. There are 13 residues in the CDR3. Germline lookup yields CDR1 SGHTA and CDR2 FQGNSA. With V trimmed by 6 bases and J by 4 bases, 5 bases remained unmatched. The chain's CDR3 is CASSLGQSYGYTF. CDR3 nucleotide sequence: TGTGCCAGCAGTTTGGGACAGTCCTATGGCTACACCTTC.

This clone showed up just once. V gene TRBV4-3 combines with J gene TRBJ2-1, with a tentative D call TRBD1 (6 bases). V lost 3 bases and J lost 13, with 22 bases in between. The CDR3 runs to 15 residues. Germline CDR1 reads LGHNA; CDR2 reads YSLEER. CDR3 coding DNA: TGCGCCAGCAGCCAGGAACAGGGAGCCGTCTATCTACAGTTCTTC. Translation: CASSQEQGAVYLQFF.

The chain carries TRBV7-3 and TRBJ1-2; TRBD1 is a possible D gene (5 bases). The CDR3 length is 14 residues. V was shortened by 2 bases and J by 6 bases, with 13 bases between the two germline ends. CDR1 is SGHTA, CDR2 FQGTGA, per germline. The CDR3 coding sequence is TGTGCCAGCAGCTTAGGACCGGGGGGAGATGGCTACACCTTC. Translation: CASSLGPGGDGYTF. Looking up the rest from reference TRBV7-3 and TRBJ1-2 gives the full variable domain: GAGVSQTPSNKVTEKGKYVELRCDPISGHTALYWYRQSLGQGPEFLIYFQGTGAADDSGLPNDRFFAVRPEGSVSTLKIQRTERGDSAVYLCASSLGPGGDGYTFGSGTRLTVV.

On this clone: Other DNA sequences from this sample encode an identical CDR3 as well. The rearrangement joins TRBV9 to TRBJ2-7, with TRBD2 as a possible D gene (5 bases). V lost 4 bases and J 0 bases, leaving 8 bases between the germline ends. Germline V gene lookup returns CDR1 SGDLS and CDR2 YYNGEE. There are 13 residues in the CDR3. DNA of the CDR3: TGTGCCAGCAGCCCGGGGTCCTCCTACGAGCAGTACTTC. Its translation is CASSPGSSYEQYF. Based on the CDR3 plus reference TRBV9 and TRBJ2-7, the full variable domain is DSGVTQTPKHLITATGQRVTLRCSPRSGDLSVYWYQQSLDQGLQFLIQYYNGEERAKGNILERFSAQQFPDLHSELNLSSLELGDSALYFCASSPGSSYEQYFGPGTRLTVT.

A few counts support this clone. The gene calls are TRBV15 and TRBJ2-5; D is possibly TRBD2 (7 bases). Germline-derived CDR1 and CDR2 are LNHNV and YYDKDF (reference sequence). The CDR3 is made up of 14 amino acids. Between the trimmed V and J ends, which lost 3 bases and 5 bases, there was a span of 13 bases. CDR3 DNA sequence: TGTGCCACCAGCAGGGCGGGGGCGGGGGAGACCCAGTACTTC. Amino acids: CATSRAGAGETQYF. Variable domain in full (rest from reference TRBV15 and TRBJ2-5): DAMVIQNPRYQVTQFGKPVTLSCSQTLNHNVMYWYQQKSSQAPKLLFHYYDKDFNNEADTPDNFQSRRPNTSFCFLDIRSPGLGDTAMYLCATSRAGAGETQYFGPGTRLLVL.

CDR3 sequence (DNA): TGTGCCAGCAGTTTATTCGGGACAGTTTCATACAATGAGCAGTTCTTC. Its protein product is CASSLFGTVSYNEQFF. The chain links TRBV28 to TRBJ2-1; 7 nucleotides align to TRBD1. Per germline, CDR1 MDHEN and CDR2 SYDVKM. The CDR3 has 16 residues. Trimming removed 1 base from V and 4 bases from J; junction bases left unmatched: 7.

A single count supports this clone. The J gene is TRBJ2-7, the V gene TRBV7-2; TRBD2 agrees at 9 bases. From germline, CDR1 is SGHTA and CDR2 FQGNSA. The CDR3 consists of 14 residues. V lost 5 bases to trimming and J lost 0 bases; unmatched junction nucleotides: 2. CDR3 nucleotide sequence: TGTGCCAGCAGCCCGGGACTAGCCTCCTACGAGCAGTACTTC. Protein sequence: CASSPGLASYEQYF.

V gene TRBV2 combines with J gene TRBJ1-1; D is uncertain. V shed 1 base and J shed 1 base, with 10 bases lying between them. Germline CDR1 SNHLY, CDR2 FYNNEI. The CDR3 length is 15 residues. CDR3 in amino acids: CASSEEAVPNTEAFF. DNA for the CDR3: TGTGCCAGCAGTGAAGAGGCGGTTCCGAACACTGAAGCTTTCTTT.

The genes are TRBV21-1 and TRBJ2-7; the table's D call, TRBD1, has no DNA check behind it. TRBV21-1 is listed as a pseudogene. The CDR3 consists of 17 residues. CDR3 loop: CARCTNRGHRIPYEQYF. CDR3 nucleotide sequence: TGTGCCAGGTGCACCAACCGGGGACATCGGATACCCTACGAGCAGTACTTC.

On this clone itself: Other DNA sequences in the same sample also yield this CDR3. The chain has TRBV30 and TRBJ1-2, with TRBD1 matching 7 bases. The germline gives CDR1 GTSNPN, CDR2 SVGIG (reference sequence). The ends lost 3 bases at V and 4 bases at J; junction bases unmatched: 5. The CDR3 runs 13 residues. The CDR3 sequence is CAWSRDRPYGYTF. For the CDR3, the DNA is TGTGCCTGGAGCAGGGACAGACCCTATGGCTACACCTTC.

The rearrangement uses TRBV5-1 and TRBJ1-3; D is unclear. V was cut by 4 bases and J by 0 bases, with 11 bases left in between. The CDR3 is 15 amino acids. Germline V CDR1 and CDR2: SGHRS, YFSETQ. CDR3 nucleotides: TGCGCCAGCAGCCGCGACGGGAGCTCTGGAAACACCATATATTTT. This gives the protein CASSRDGSSGNTIYF.

The genes are TRBV7-8 and TRBJ1-1, with TRBD1 matching over 10 bases. Germline lookup yields CDR1 SGHVS and CDR2 FQNEAQ. The trim removed 5 bases at V and 0 bases at J, leaving 6 bases unmatched. This CDR3 is 16 amino acids long. The CDR3 reads CASSATGGPMNTEAFF. CDR3 DNA: TGTGCCAGCAGCGCGACAGGGGGCCCCATGAACACTGAAGCTTTCTTT. The full variable domain, with the rest looked up from reference TRBV7-8 and TRBJ1-1, is GAGVSQSPRYKVAKRGQDVALRCDPISGHVSLFWYQQALGQGPEFLTYFQNEAQLDKSGLPSDRFFAERPEGSVSTLKIQRTQQEDSAVYLCASSATGGPMNTEAFFGQGTRLTVV.

CDR3 in DNA: TGCGCCAGCAGCTTCAGGTTTGGCTATGGCTACACCTTC. It specifies CASSFRFGYGYTF. V is TRBV5-1 and J is TRBJ1-2; unclear D gene. The CDR3 has 13 residues. V dropped 2 bases and J dropped 4 bases, with 9 bases sitting between them. CDR1 is SGHRS and CDR2 is YFSETQ in the germline V gene. Full variable domain (remainder filled in from reference TRBV5-1 and TRBJ1-2): KAGVTQTPRYLIKTRGQQVTLSCSPISGHRSVSWYQQTPGQGLQFLFEYFSETQRNKGNFPGRFSGRQFSNSRSEMNVSTLELGDSALYLCASSFRFGYGYTFGSGTRLTVV.

The rearrangement uses TRBV6-5 and TRBJ2-7; the match to TRBD1 covers 8 bases. The CDR3 is 14 residues long. Trimming removed 4 bases from V and 2 bases from J; junction bases left unmatched: 4. Germline V gives CDR1 MNHEY, CDR2 SVGAGI. In DNA, the CDR3 is TGTGCCAGCAGTTCGGGGACAGGAACCTACGAGCAGTACTTC. Translating gives CASSSGTGTYEQYF.

The J gene is TRBJ2-7, the V gene TRBV7-2; 11 bases line up with TRBD1. CDR1 is SGHTA, CDR2 FQGNSA, per germline. The CDR3 length is 14 residues. The junction had 2 bases not matched to a gene; V was cut back by 5 bases and J by 2 bases. The CDR3 nucleotides read TGTGCCAGCAGCCTGGACAGGGGGCCCTACGAGCAGTACTTC. This encodes CASSLDRGPYEQYF.

The sample holds a few counts of this clone. The CDR3 is CASSYRGRGEKLFF. The CDR3 DNA reads as TGTGCCAGCAGTTACAGGGGGCGAGGTGAAAAACTGTTTTTT. This rearrangement joins TRBV6-5 to TRBJ1-4; 7 bases line up with TRBD1. CDR3 length: 14 amino acids. Germline CDR1 reads MNHEY; CDR2 reads SVGAGI. J was trimmed by 7 bases and V by 2 bases; bases with no gene match: 4.